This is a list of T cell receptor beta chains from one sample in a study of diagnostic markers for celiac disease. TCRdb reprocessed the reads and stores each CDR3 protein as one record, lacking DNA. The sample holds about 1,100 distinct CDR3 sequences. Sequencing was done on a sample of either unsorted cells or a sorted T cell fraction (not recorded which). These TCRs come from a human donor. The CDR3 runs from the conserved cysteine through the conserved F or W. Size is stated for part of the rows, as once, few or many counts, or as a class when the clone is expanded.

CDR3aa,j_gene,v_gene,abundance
CASSVGVVTEAFF,TRBJ1-1,TRBV9,medium-sized
CASSPGQGRDIQYF,TRBJ2-4,TRBV5-1,-
CASSPQGDSSSLHF,TRBJ1-6,TRBV9,large
CASSRDRGRIGYGYTF,TRBJ1-2,TRBV6-1,medium-sized
CASRGTRDEQFF,TRBJ2-1,TRBV19,-
CASSEARAAGYTF,TRBJ1-2,TRBV2,medium-sized
CASSQGGGYGYTF,TRBJ1-2,TRBV7-3,-
CSASDRVGTGELFF,TRBJ2-2,TRBV20-1,large
CASSGGTGGRRVLDSNQPQHF,TRBJ1-5,TRBV2,large
CASSDPTGFNTEAFF,TRBJ1-1,TRBV2,large
CAISEPGQGQETQYF,TRBJ2-5,TRBV10-3,medium-sized
CSARETSMGREQFF,TRBJ2-1,TRBV20-1,medium-sized
CASSEQGLGDTQYF,TRBJ2-3,TRBV2,medium-sized
CSARGPAGVPTGELFF,TRBJ2-2,TRBV20-1,-
CASSQVIGAGLGDNEQFF,TRBJ2-1,TRBV3-1,-
CASSYSGEYYGYTF,TRBJ1-2,TRBV6-5,medium-sized
CASSLSRQNEQFF,TRBJ2-1,TRBV27,medium-sized
CATSDSTRDRGTDTQYF,TRBJ2-3,TRBV24-1,medium-sized
CASSGGMVWETEAFF,TRBJ1-1,TRBV9,medium-sized
CASSFSPYNEQFF,TRBJ2-1,TRBV6-2/TRBV6-3,large
CASSLLGYQPQHF,TRBJ1-5,TRBV5-8,medium-sized
CASSLGGGYSNQPQHF,TRBJ1-5,TRBV5-6,large
CASSRTGKSYNEQFF,TRBJ2-1,TRBV28,large
CASSVRDGPQAFF,TRBJ1-1,TRBV19,large
CASSLTSGPLGEAFF,TRBJ1-1,TRBV7-3,-
CASSEAAKGGGNSYEQYF,TRBJ2-7,TRBV6-1,medium-sized
CASRSLGTEAFF,TRBJ1-1,TRBV6-6,medium-sized
CASSGQGGEKLFF,TRBJ1-4,TRBV12-3/TRBV12-4,large